The clone carrying this T cell receptor (beta chain) was counted many times. Its antigen is unidentified. This sample was included in a study of human T cells and chemical hapten exposure. Study summary: TCR yields per sample varied mostly from small pooled library volume differences.

Unique molecular identifiers were attached to individual cDNA molecules during library preparation. TCRdb re-called the RACE reads through MiXCR, storing one row per CDR3 protein. The table shows 130,000 or so distinct CDR3 sequences, with 9% to 10% occurring only once. Time point denoted: healthy volunteer bleed at 2 weeks. The authors extracted total RNA from unfractionated whole blood. Findings and limits, study-wide: No shift was seen in TCRs above 1 in 1000 frequency with DPC sensitization.

Germline V gene sequence: CDR1 MNHEY, CDR2 SVGAGI. The V and J ends lost 0 bases and 4 bases respectively, with 13 bases between them. The CDR3 is 15 amino acids. The TCR comes from a male donor in good health. Some clones in this sample may be carry-over from other donors' samples. The chain carries TRBV6-5 and TRBJ2-7; D possibly uses TRBD1 or TRBD2 (6 bases each). The specimen sequenced was whole blood. The CDR3 nucleotides read TGTGCCAGCAGTTACTCGTTCGGGGGCGGTTACGAGCAGTACTTC. Translation: CASSYSFGGGYEQYF.